These 13 T cell receptor beta chains originate from one sample sequenced in a study of cytomegalovirus exposure and HLA in healthy donors. This PCR relied on a set of 60 Vbeta primers and 13 Jbeta primers. This table comes from immunoSEQ multiplex PCR, and its TCRdb copy is limited to in-frame clones, with some not included. The sample shows tens of thousands of clones, and around 1.1% sits with its ten largest clones. The source material was PBMCs. All receptors come from a young woman in good health and CMV-seronegative.

This chain links TRBV5-4 with TRBJ1-6, with 8 bases identical to TRBD1. This CDR3 has 20 amino acids. Germline CDR1 SGHNT, CDR2 YYREEE (reference sequence). V dropped 1 base and J dropped 7; count of bases not matched to a gene: 19. The CDR3 loop reads CASSLYPGTGGIMYNSPLHF. The CDR3 DNA is TGTGCCAGCAGCTTGTATCCGGGGACAGGTGGGATTATGTACAATTCACCCCTCCACTTT. Supplemented by reference TRBV5-4 and TRBJ1-6, the full variable domain reads ETGVTQSPTHLIKTRGQQVTLRCSSQSGHNTVSWYQQALGQGPQFIFQYYREEENGRGNFPPRFSGLQFPNYSSELNVNALELDDSALYLCASSLYPGTGGIMYNSPLHFGNGTRLTVT.

V usage is TRBV5-1 and J usage is TRBJ1-2; 8 positions agree with TRBD1. From germline, CDR1 is SGHRS and CDR2 YFSETQ. The CDR3 runs to 16 residues. After removal of 4 bases from V and 2 bases from J, the junction contained 10 bases not matched to a gene. In DNA, the CDR3 is TGCGCCAGCAGCGCTACCTCGACAGGGGCGAACTATGGCTACACCTTC. This translates into CASSATSTGANYGYTF.

The chain employs TRBV6-5 and TRBJ1-6; D call uncertain. V gave up 8 bases and J gave up 9 bases, with 11 bases separating them. Per the germline V gene, CDR1 is MNHEY and CDR2 is SVGAGI. This CDR3 has 12 amino acids. CDR3 DNA: TGTGCCAGCTCCAGTCCAAGTTCACCCCTCCACTTT. Encoded protein: CASSSPSSPLHF.

The J gene is TRBJ2-1, the V gene TRBV5-1; D may be TRBD2 (5 bases). This CDR3 comprises 14 residues. V was pared by 0 bases and J by 6 bases, with 10 bases between. Germline loops: CDR1 SGHRS, CDR2 YFSETQ. This CDR3 reads CASSLDSGSNEQFF. The DNA for the CDR3 is TGCGCCAGCAGCTTGGACTCGGGGAGCAATGAGCAGTTCTTC.

The rearrangement uses TRBV6-1 and TRBJ2-3; possible D gene TRBD2, 6 bases. The CDR3 length is 15 residues. CDR1 and CDR2 (germline): MNHNS, SASEGT. Trimming shortened V by 3 bases and J by 2 bases, and 12 bases separated the two germline ends. This CDR3 is CASSDAGRPTDTQYF. The CDR3 bases are TGTGCCAGCAGTGATGCCGGGAGACCCACAGATACGCAGTATTTT.

V usage is TRBV5-1 and J usage is TRBJ2-7; maybe TRBD1 (6 bases). V lost 3 bases, J lost 2 bases, and 12 bases lay in between. CDR3 length equals 14 residues. Germline V gives CDR1 SGHRS, CDR2 YFSETQ. CDR3 loop: CASSSKPGAYEQYF. CDR3 in DNA: TGCGCCAGCAGCTCAAAACCAGGGGCCTACGAGCAGTACTTC.

The V and J genes are TRBV19 and TRBJ1-2, with 7 bases matching TRBD1. CDR3 length: 13 amino acids. Per germline, CDR1 LNHDA and CDR2 SQIVND (reference sequence). After removal of 7 bases from V and 3 bases from J, the junction contained 5 bases not matched to a gene. The CDR3: CASKGTADYGYTF. As DNA, the CDR3 is TGTGCCAGTAAGGGGACAGCCGACTATGGCTACACCTTC.

The chain couples TRBV30 to TRBJ1-5, with D uncertain. The V end lost 0 bases, the J end lost 3 bases, and 9 bases lay between the germline ends. Per the germline V gene, CDR1 is GTSNPN and CDR2 is SVGIG (reference sequence). The CDR3 is 14 residues long. DNA for the CDR3: TGTGCCTGGAGTGTAGAGGGAAACAATCAGCCCCAGCATTTT. Its translation: CAWSVEGNNQPQHF.

J is TRBJ1-5 and V is TRBV30; D is perhaps TRBD1 (6 bases). Germline CDR1 GTSNPN, CDR2 SVGIG (reference sequence). CDR3 length equals 15 residues. Trimming stripped 4 bases from V and 4 bases from J, with 17 bases between. DNA of the CDR3: TGTGCCTGGACACTATCCGGGACACCGAATCAGCCCCAGCATTTT. This encodes CAWTLSGTPNQPQHF.

The chain has TRBV5-6 and TRBJ1-4; D is possibly TRBD1 (6 bases). Germline V CDR1 and CDR2: SGHDT, YYEEEE. Between the trimmed V and J ends, which lost 4 bases and 6 bases, there was a span of 16 bases. The CDR3 is made up of 15 amino acids. In nucleotides, the CDR3 is TGTGCCAGCAGCCTCACGGACAGAGCCCATGAAAAACTGTTTTTT. Translation: CASSLTDRAHEKLFF.

This rearrangement joins TRBV30 to TRBJ2-7; 13 bases are a match to TRBD2. Trimming at V came to 5 bases and at J to 3 bases, leaving 10 bases not matched to a gene. Per germline, CDR1 GTSNPN and CDR2 SVGIG (reference sequence). The CDR3 totals 16 residues. Here the CDR3 DNA reads TGTGCCTGGGCGAGCCGGACTAGCGGGGGTCTCTACGAGCAGTACTTC. It yields the protein CAWASRTSGGLYEQYF.

The V and J genes are TRBV7-8 and TRBJ2-2; TRBD1 aligns across 7 bases. After removal of 4 bases from V and 7 bases from J, the junction contained 12 bases not matched to a gene. CDR1 SGHVS and CDR2 FQNEAQ come from the germline V gene. This CDR3 is built from 16 residues. DNA of the CDR3: TGTGCCAGCAGCTCCAGATCAGGGGGAGTGGTCGGGGAGCTGTTTTTT. Its protein product is CASSSRSGGVVGELFF.

The chain has TRBV7-9 and TRBJ1-1; 7 bases fit TRBD1. The germline V gene encodes CDR1 SEHNR and CDR2 FQNEAQ (reference sequence). The CDR3 sequence is 13 residues long. V lost 5 bases and J lost 6; bases outside the gene matches: 6. The CDR3 spells CASSEDRPPEAFF. CDR3 bases: TGTGCCAGCAGCGAGGACAGGCCGCCTGAAGCTTTCTTT.